This TCR gamma chain was sequenced during a study of gamma-delta T cells after stem cell transplantation. This clone was counted a few times. TCRdb reanalyzed the RT-PCR reads using CATT. Of a few thousand gamma-chain clones listed, 4% to 6% are singletons. The source of this sequence is a human donor. It is not recorded whose cells these are; they may come from a transplant donor. What was sequenced was gamma-delta T cells.

DNA for the CDR3: TGTGCCTTGTGGGAGGACCCCAAGTTGGGCAAAAAAATCAAGGTATTT. Encoded protein: CALWEDPKLGKKIKVF. The chain recombines TRGV9 with TRGJP. This CDR3 comprises 16 residues. In germline, CDR1 is GITISATS, CDR2 ISYDGTV (reference sequence). J lost 8 bases, V lost 2 bases, and 6 bases had no gene match.